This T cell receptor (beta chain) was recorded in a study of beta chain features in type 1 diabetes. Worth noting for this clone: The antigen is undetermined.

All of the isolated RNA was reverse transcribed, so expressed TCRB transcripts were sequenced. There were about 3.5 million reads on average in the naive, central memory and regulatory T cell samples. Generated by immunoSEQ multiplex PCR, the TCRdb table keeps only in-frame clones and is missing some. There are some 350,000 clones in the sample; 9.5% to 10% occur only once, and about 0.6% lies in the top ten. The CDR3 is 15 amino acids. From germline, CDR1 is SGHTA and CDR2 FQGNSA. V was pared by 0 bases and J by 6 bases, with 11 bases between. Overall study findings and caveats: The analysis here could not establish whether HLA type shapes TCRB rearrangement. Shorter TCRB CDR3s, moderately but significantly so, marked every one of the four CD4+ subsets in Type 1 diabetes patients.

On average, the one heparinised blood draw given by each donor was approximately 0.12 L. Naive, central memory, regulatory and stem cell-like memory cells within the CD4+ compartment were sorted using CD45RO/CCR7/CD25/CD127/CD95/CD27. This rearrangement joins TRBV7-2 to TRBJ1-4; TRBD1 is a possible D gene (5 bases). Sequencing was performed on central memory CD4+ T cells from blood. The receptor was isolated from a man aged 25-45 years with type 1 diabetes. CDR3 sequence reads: CASSLARQGYEKLFF. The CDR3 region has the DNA TGTGCCAGCAGCTTAGCCCGCCAGGGATATGAAAAACTGTTTTTT.